One sample yielded the 9 T cell receptor beta chains listed below, sequenced in a study of T cell repertoires in cytomegalovirus infection. TCRdb redid the calling of the reads with MiXCR, one entry per CDR3 protein. The sample has around 250,000 distinct CDR3 sequences; approximately 15% are singletons. The sample was CD8+ T cells from PBMCs. The receptors were gathered from a human donor in good health (CMV status not recorded). Some clones in this sample may be carry-over from other donors' samples.

This clonotype was seen ten or more times. J is TRBJ2-1 and V is TRBV27; D unclear. In germline, CDR1 is MNHEY, CDR2 SMNVEV (reference sequence). The CDR3 runs to 13 residues. The germline V and J ends were trimmed by 0 bases and 7 bases, with 7 bases remaining between them. CDR3 region: CASSLSRPNEQFF. CDR3 bases: TGTGCCAGCAGTTTATCGAGGCCAAATGAGCAGTTCTTC.

The V gene is TRBV20-1, the J gene TRBJ2-7; D perhaps matches TRBD2 (5 bases). The CDR3 consists of 14 residues. V lost 4 bases, J lost 3 bases, and 16 bases lay in between. Looked up from germline, CDR1 is DFQATT and CDR2 is SNEGSKA (reference sequence). Written as DNA, the CDR3 is TGCAGTGCTATAGACCCCGGGAAAAGCTACGAGCAGTACTTC. Protein product: CSAIDPGKSYEQYF.

Only a few counts were recorded for this clonotype. The rearrangement uses TRBV19 and TRBJ1-1; no firm D call. This CDR3 comprises 12 residues. V dropped 7 bases and J dropped 1 base, with 7 bases sitting between them. Germline CDR1 reads LNHDA; CDR2 reads SQIVND (reference sequence). The CDR3 spells CASITGNTEAFF. The CDR3 DNA follows: TGTGCCAGTATCACGGGGAACACTGAAGCTTTCTTT.

Concerning this clonotype itself: A much larger clone differs by one base, so this may be a read error. This is likely a read error, given that the CDR3 carries no conserved phenylalanine or tryptophan at its end. J is TRBJ2-1 and V is TRBV12-3 or TRBV12-4, with 9 bases identical to TRBD2. V lost 3 bases to trimming and J lost 0 bases; unmatched junction nucleotides: 15. The CDR3 is 20 amino acids. In DNA, the CDR3 is TGTGCCAGCAGTTTTGTAGTGGGAGGGAGGCGGGGGGGCTCCTACAATGAGCAGTTCCTC. It translates to CASSFVVGGRRGGSYNEQFL.

This rearrangement joins TRBV4-3 to TRBJ1-3, with D possibly matching TRBD1 (6 bases). Germline V CDR1 and CDR2: LGHNA, YSLEER. The CDR3 contains 19 residues. V lost 0 bases, J lost 0 bases, and 18 bases lay in between. The CDR3 sequence is CASSQEWRRGGSSGNTIYF. DNA of the CDR3: TGCGCCAGCAGCCAAGAATGGCGTAGGGGGGGATCCTCTGGAAACACCATATATTTT.

This clonotype was seen ten or more times. The chain couples TRBV7-8 to TRBJ2-2; D might be TRBD1 (5 bases). The CDR3 length is 14 residues. Trimming took off 5 bases at V and 8 bases at J, with 15 bases between the two ends. Looked up from germline, CDR1 is SGHVS and CDR2 is FQNEAQ. This CDR3 is CASSPTVTPGELFF. CDR3 nucleotides: TGTGCCAGCAGCCCGACAGTAACACCTGGGGAGCTGTTTTTT.

This clonotype has ten or more counts. The chain joins TRBV7-8 to TRBJ2-7, with TRBD1 matching over 9 bases. The CDR3 contains 15 residues. The germline gives CDR1 SGHVS, CDR2 FQNEAQ. V lost 0 bases to trimming and J lost 1 base; unmatched junction nucleotides: 1. The CDR3 DNA sequence: TGTGCCAGCAGCTTAGCAGGGACAGGGTCCTACGAGCAGTACTTC. Its translation: CASSLAGTGSYEQYF.

This clonotype appeared many times. The rearrangement joins TRBV7-2 to TRBJ2-5; weak D call: TRBD2 (6 bases). This CDR3 has 16 residues. The germline V gene has CDR1 SGHTA and CDR2 FQGNSA. The V end was cut by 6 bases, the J end by 1 base, with 18 bases between. In nucleotides, the CDR3 is TGTGCCAGCAGTCCCCGGGGGACGGAAGTCCAAGAGACCCAGTACTTC. Translating it yields CASSPRGTEVQETQYF.

V usage is TRBV7-6 and J usage is TRBJ2-5, with 7 bases identical to TRBD1. The CDR3 covers 14 residues. J was trimmed by 5 bases and V by 3 bases; bases with no gene match: 6. The germline gives CDR1 SGHVS, CDR2 FNYEAQ. The CDR3 loop reads CASSFQTGMETQYF. In DNA, the CDR3 is TGTGCCAGCAGCTTTCAGACAGGGATGGAGACCCAGTACTTC.